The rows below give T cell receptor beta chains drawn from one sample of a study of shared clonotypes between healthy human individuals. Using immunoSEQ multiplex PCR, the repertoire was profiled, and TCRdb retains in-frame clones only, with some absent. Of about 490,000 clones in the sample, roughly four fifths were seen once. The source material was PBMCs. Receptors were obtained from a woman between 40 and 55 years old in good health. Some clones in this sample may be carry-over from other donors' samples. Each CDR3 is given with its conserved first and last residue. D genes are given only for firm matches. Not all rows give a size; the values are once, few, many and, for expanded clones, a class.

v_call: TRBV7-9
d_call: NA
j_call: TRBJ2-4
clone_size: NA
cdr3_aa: CASSLGGGRRDIQYF
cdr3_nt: TGTGCCAGCAGCTTAGGTGGGGGGCGGAGAGACATTCAGTACTTC

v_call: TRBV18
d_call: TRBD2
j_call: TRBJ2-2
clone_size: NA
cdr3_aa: CASSPYDGRAGELFF
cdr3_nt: TGTGCCAGCTCACCATACGATGGGAGGGCCGGGGAGCTGTTTTTT

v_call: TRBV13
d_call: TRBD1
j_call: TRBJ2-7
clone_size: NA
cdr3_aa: CASSFQGAYYEQYF
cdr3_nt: TGTGCCAGCAGCTTTCAGGGGGCTTACTACGAGCAGTACTTC

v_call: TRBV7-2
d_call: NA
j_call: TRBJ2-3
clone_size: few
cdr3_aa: CASSLGVTGELGTQYF
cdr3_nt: TGTGCCAGCAGCTTAGGGGTAACAGGAGAATTAGGTACGCAGTATTTT

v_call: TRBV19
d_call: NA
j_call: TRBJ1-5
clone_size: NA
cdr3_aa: CASSMSGEPQHF
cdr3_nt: TGTGCCAGTAGTATGTCGGGCGAGCCCCAGCATTTT

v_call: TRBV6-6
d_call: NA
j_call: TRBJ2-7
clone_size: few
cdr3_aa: CASSFATFTILYEQYF
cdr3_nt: TGTGCCAGCAGTTTCGCGACATTTACGATCCTTTACGAGCAGTACTTC

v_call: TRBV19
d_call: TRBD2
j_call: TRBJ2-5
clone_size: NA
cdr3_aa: CASSREGLREETQYF
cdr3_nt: TGTGCCAGTAGTCGGGAGGGCCTCCGGGAAGAGACCCAGTACTTC

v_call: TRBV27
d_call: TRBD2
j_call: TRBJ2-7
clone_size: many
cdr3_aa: CASSFLASGLSYEQYF
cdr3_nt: TGTGCCAGCAGTTTTCTGGCTAGCGGGCTCTCCTACGAGCAGTACTTC

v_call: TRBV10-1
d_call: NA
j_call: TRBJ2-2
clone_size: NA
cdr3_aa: CASSESAGELFF
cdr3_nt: TGCGCCAGCAGTGAGAGTGCGGGGGAGCTGTTTTTT

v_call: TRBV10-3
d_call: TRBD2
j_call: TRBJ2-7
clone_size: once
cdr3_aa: CAISESTSDSYEQYF
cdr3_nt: TGTGCCATCAGTGAGTCGACTAGCGACTCCTACGAGCAGTACTTC

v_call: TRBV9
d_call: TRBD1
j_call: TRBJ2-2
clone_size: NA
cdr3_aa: CASSDTTGSVSGELFF
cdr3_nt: TGTGCCAGCAGCGATACGACAGGGTCGGTTTCCGGGGAGCTGTTTTTT

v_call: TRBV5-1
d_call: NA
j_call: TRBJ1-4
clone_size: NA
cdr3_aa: CASSPQGEKLFF
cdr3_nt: TGCGCCAGCAGCCCTCAGGGAGAAAAACTGTTTTTT

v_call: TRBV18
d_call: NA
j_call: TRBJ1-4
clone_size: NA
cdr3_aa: CASSPNRPLGSEKLFF
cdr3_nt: TGTGCCAGCTCACCCAACCGGCCCCTCGGCAGTGAAAAACTGTTTTTT

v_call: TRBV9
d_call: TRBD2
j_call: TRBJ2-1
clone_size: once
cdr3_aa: CASSVTPGGGSSYNEQFF
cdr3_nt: TGTGCCAGCAGCGTAACTCCAGGCGGCGGGAGCTCCTACAATGAGCAGTTCTTC

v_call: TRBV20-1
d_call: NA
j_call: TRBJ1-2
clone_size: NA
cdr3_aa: CGAHRVYGYTF
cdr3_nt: TGCGGTGCCCACCGCGTATATGGCTACACCTTC

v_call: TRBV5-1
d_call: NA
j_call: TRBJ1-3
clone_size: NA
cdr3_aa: CASSKASSGNTIYF
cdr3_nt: TGCGCCAGCAGCAAGGCGTCCTCTGGAAACACCATATATTTT

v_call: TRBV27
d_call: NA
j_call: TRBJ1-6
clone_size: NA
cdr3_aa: CASSFRGNSPLHF
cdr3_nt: TGTGCCAGCAGTTTCCGGGGGAATTCACCCCTCCACTTT

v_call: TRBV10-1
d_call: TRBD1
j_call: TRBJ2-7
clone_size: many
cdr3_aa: CASSETTGALDEQYF
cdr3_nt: TGCGCCAGCAGTGAGACGACAGGGGCCCTGGACGAGCAGTACTTC

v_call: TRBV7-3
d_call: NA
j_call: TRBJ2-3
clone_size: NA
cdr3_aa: CASSLTGMDTDTQYF
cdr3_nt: TGTGCCAGCAGCTTAACCGGTATGGACACAGATACGCAGTATTTT

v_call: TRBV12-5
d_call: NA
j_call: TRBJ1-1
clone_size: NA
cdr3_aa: CASGLVAGGMNTEAFF
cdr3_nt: TGTGCTAGTGGTTTGGTAGCGGGGGGAATGAACACTGAAGCTTTCTTT

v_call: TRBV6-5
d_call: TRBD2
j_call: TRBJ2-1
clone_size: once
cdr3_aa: CASSRGSGGGEQFF
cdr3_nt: TGTGCCAGCAGTCGGGGCTCCGGGGGGGGTGAGCAGTTCTTC

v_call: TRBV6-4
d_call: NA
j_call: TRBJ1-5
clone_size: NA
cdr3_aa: CASSRFSNQPQHF
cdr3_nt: TGTGCCAGCAGTCGATTTAGCAATCAGCCCCAGCATTTT

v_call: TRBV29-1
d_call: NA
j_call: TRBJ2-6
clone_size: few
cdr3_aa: CSVGLGTSGANVLTF
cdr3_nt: TGCAGCGTGGGACTGGGGACCTCTGGGGCCAACGTCCTGACTTTC

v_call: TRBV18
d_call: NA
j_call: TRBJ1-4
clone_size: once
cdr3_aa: CASSPPQGEKLFF
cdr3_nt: TGTGCCAGCTCACCACCTCAGGGGGAAAAACTGTTTTTT

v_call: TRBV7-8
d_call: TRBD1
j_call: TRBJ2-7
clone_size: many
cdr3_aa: CASSLDRVNEQYF
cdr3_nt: TGTGCCAGCAGCTTGGACAGGGTCAACGAGCAGTACTTC

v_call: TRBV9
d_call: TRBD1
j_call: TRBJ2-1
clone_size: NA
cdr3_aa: CASSVDLGQGANEQFF
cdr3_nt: TGTGCCAGCAGCGTAGATTTAGGGCAGGGGGCGAATGAGCAGTTCTTC

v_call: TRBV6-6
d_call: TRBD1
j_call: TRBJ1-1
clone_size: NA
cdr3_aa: CASSLGDRVVEAFF
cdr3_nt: TGTGCCAGCAGTTTAGGGGACAGGGTCGTTGAAGCTTTCTTT

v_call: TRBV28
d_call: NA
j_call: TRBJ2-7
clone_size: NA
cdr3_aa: CASSLRPGLASYEQYF
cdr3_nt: TGTGCCAGCAGCCTAAGGCCGGGGCTAGCCTCCTACGAGCAGTACTTC

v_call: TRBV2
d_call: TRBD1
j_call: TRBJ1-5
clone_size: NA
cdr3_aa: CASRAGTGLAQHF
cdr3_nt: TGTGCCAGCAGGGCCGGGACAGGGTTGGCCCAGCATTTT

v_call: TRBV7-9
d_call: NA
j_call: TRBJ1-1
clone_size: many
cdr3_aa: CASSRLVPPEAFF
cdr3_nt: TGTGCCAGCAGCCGACTCGTACCCCCTGAAGCTTTCTTT

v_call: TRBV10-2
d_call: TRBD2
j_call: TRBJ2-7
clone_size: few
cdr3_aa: CASSGRLAVYEQYF
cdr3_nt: TGCGCCAGCAGTGGAAGGCTAGCGGTTTACGAGCAGTACTTC

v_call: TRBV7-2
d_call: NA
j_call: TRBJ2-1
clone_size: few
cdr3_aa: CASSPYNFEQFF
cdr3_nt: TGTGCCAGCAGCCCTTATAATTTTGAGCAGTTCTTC

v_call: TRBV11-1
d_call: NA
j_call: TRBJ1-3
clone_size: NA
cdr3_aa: CASSLDGDTSSSGNTIYF
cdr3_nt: TGTGCCAGCAGCTTAGATGGGGACACGTCCAGCTCTGGAAACACCATATATTTT

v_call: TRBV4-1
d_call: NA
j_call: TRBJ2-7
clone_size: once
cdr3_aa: CASSQVGEQYF
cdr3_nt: TGCGCCAGCAGCCAAGTCGGCGAGCAGTACTTC

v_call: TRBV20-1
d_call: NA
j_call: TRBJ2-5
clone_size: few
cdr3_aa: CSARVQETQYF
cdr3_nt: TGCAGTGCTAGAGTCCAAGAGACCCAGTACTTC

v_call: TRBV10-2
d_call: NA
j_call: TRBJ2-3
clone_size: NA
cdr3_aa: CASSEVAESTDTQYF
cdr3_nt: TGCGCCAGCAGTGAGGTAGCGGAGAGCACAGATACGCAGTATTTT

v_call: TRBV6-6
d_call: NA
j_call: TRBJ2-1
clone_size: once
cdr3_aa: CASSYDRGIYNEQFF
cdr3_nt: TGTGCCAGCAGTTACGATCGGGGGATCTACAATGAGCAGTTCTTC

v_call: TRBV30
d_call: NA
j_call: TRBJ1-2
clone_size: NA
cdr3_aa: CAWSAGSNYGYTF
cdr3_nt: TGTGCCTGGAGCGCAGGGTCTAACTATGGCTACACCTTC

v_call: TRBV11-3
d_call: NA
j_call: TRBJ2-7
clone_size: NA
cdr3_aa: CASSSRAEDYEQYF
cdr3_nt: TGTGCCAGCAGCTCCAGGGCGGAAGACTACGAGCAGTACTTC

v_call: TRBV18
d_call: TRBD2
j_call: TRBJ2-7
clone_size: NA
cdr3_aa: CASSPRGRTSGISNEQYF
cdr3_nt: TGTGCCAGCTCACCCCGAGGAAGGACTAGCGGGATATCTAACGAGCAGTACTTC

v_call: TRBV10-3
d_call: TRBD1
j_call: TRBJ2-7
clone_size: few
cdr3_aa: CAISVDRGYEQYF
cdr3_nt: TGTGCCATCAGTGTGGACAGGGGATACGAGCAGTACTTC

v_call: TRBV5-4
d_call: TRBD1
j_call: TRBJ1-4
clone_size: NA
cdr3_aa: CASSNRDREVLGEKLFF
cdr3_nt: TGTGCCAGCAGCAACCGGGACAGGGAGGTTCTAGGTGAAAAACTGTTTTTT

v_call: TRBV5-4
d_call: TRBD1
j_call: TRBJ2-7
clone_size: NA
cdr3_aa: CASSPTGVSYEQYF
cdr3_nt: TGTGCCAGCAGCCCTACAGGGGTTTCGTACGAGCAGTACTTC

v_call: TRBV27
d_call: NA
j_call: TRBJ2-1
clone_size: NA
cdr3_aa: CASRIGGFGDEQFF
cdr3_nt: TGTGCCAGCCGCATCGGGGGTTTCGGCGATGAGCAGTTCTTC

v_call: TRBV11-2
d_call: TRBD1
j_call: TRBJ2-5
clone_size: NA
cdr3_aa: CASSTTGVGPQETQYF
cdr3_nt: TGTGCCAGCAGCACCACAGGGGTGGGGCCTCAAGAGACCCAGTACTTC

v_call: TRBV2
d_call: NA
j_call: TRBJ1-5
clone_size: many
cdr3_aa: CASSDPRVNGNQPQHF
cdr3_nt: TGTGCCAGCAGTGATCCCAGGGTGAATGGCAATCAGCCCCAGCATTTT

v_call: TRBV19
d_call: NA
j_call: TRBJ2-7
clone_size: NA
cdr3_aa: CASKTRTASYEQYF
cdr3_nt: TGTGCCAGTAAGACCCGGACAGCCTCCTACGAGCAGTACTTC

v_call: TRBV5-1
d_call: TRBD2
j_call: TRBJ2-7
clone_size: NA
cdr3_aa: CASNSPGGEQHF
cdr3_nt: TGCGCCAGCAACTCCCCGGGGGGGGAGCAGCACTTC

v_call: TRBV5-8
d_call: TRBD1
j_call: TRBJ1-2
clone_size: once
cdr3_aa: CASSLTGATYGYTF
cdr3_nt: TGTGCCAGCAGCTTGACAGGGGCGACCTATGGCTACACCTTC

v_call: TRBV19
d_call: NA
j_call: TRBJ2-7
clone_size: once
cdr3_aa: CASSIFVSDEQYF
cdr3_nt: TGTGCCAGTAGTATTTTTGTCAGCGACGAGCAGTACTTC

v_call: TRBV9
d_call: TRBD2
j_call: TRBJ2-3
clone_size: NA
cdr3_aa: CASSEAGRADTQYF
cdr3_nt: TGTGCCAGCAGCGAAGCGGGACGGGCAGATACGCAGTATTTT

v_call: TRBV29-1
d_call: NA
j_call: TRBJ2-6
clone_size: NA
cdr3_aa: CSVDAGEKAGANVLTF
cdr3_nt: TGCAGCGTTGATGCAGGGGAGAAGGCTGGGGCCAACGTCCTGACTTTC

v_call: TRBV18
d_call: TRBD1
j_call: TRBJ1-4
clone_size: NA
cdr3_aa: CASSSGTGGEKLFF
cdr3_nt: TGTGCCAGCTCGTCCGGGACAGGGGGGGAAAAACTGTTTTTT